A selection of T cell receptor beta chains follows, all from one sample in a study of graft-versus-host responses after intestinal transplantation. Measured with immunoSEQ multiplex PCR; TCRdb has only the in-frame clones, and not every one. The sample contains about 15,000 clones, approximately 30% of which appear only once. The sample here was alloreactive CD4+ T cells from a mixed lymphocyte reaction culture, taken before intestinal transplant. The origin of the receptors is a human patient who received an intestinal transplant. Both conserved end residues are part of each CDR3. D genes are given only for firm matches. Size is omitted from some rows. Given values are once, few, many or a class for expanded clones.

>few|NA|TRBJ2-2|TRBV18
CASSQGASTGELFF
>few|NA|TRBJ2-5|TRBV5-6
CASSRGTQPETQYF
>NA|TRBD1|TRBJ2-4|TRBV5-1
CASSLAPSGGKNIQYF
>few|TRBD2|TRBJ2-5|TRBV14
CASSQEKYSKREVQETQYF
>NA|NA|TRBJ2-1|TRBV11-2
CASSPWKGEQFF
>NA|NA|TRBJ2-1|TRBV5-4
CASSLQGRLSSYNEQFF
>NA|NA|TRBJ1-3|TRBV23-1
CASSQRTHSPLNTIYF
>NA|TRBD2|TRBJ2-3|TRBV11-3
CASSLVTSVPSTDTQYF
>NA|TRBD1|TRBJ2-7|TRBV6-5
CASRDRVGEQYF
>medium-sized|TRBD2|TRBJ2-7|TRBV5-1
CASSSQTSAYEQYF
>NA|NA|TRBJ1-1|TRBV7-3
CASSLSLNTEAFF
>few|NA|TRBJ2-7|TRBV7-9
CASSLVPSSYEQYF
>NA|TRBD2|TRBJ2-1|TRBV15
CATREDGREGKVNEQFF
>NA|TRBD1|TRBJ2-1|TRBV4-1
CASSQGDRVYNEQFF
>few|NA|TRBJ1-2|TRBV6-1
CASSLGSGGYTF
>few|NA|TRBJ1-5|TRBV19
CASSIAGGANQPQHF
>NA|TRBD2|TRBJ2-2|TRBV27
CASSFAGGPNTGELFF